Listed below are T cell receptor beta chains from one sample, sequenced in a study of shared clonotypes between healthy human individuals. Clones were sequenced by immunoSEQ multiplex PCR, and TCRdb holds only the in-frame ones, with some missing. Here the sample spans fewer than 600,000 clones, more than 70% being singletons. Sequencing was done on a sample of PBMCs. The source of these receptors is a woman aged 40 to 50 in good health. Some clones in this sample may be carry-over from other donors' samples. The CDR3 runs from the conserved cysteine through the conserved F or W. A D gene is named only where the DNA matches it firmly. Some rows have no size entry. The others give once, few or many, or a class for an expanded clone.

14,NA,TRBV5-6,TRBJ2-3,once,TGTGCCAGCGCCTCCCGGCAGAGCACAGATACGCAGTATTTT,CASASRQSTDTQYF
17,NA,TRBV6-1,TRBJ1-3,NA,TGTGCCAGCAGTGAAGCCGGGGGCCTTAGCTCTGGAAACACCATATATTTT,CASSEAGGLSSGNTIYF
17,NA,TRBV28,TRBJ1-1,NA,TGTGCCAGCAGTTCTTGGGACTTCAGGGGAAAGAACACTGAAGCCTTCTTT,CASSSWDFRGKNTEAFF
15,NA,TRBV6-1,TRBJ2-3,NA,TGTGCCAGCAGTGTTGTGCTCGTAGGTAGCGATACGCAGTATTTT,CASSVVLVGSDTQYF
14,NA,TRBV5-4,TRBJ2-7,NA,TGTGCCAGCAGCAAGGACCAGGGCTCCTACGAGCAGTACTTC,CASSKDQGSYEQYF
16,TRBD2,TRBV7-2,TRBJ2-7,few,TGTGCCAGCAGCTCGATGGGACTAGCGGCATCCTACGAGCAGTACTTC,CASSSMGLAASYEQYF
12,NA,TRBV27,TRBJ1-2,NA,TGTGCCAGCCGAGAAGCGGGTCTTGGCTACACCTTC,CASREAGLGYTF
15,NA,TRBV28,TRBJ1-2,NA,TGTGCCAGCAGTTTGGTCGCAGGGGTCTACTATGGCTACACCTTC,CASSLVAGVYYGYTF
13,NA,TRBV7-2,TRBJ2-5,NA,TGTGCCAGCAGCTTAAGACAGTTAGAGACCCAGTACTTC,CASSLRQLETQYF
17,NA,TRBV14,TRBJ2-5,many,TGTGCCAGCAGCCTCCTGATGAGCACAGGGAGGGAAGAGACCCAGTACTTC,CASSLLMSTGREETQYF
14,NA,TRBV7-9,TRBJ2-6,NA,TGTGCCAGCAGCTCCTCGTCCGGGGCCAACGTCCTGACTTTC,CASSSSSGANVLTF
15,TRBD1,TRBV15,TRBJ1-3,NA,TGTGCCACCAGCAGATTCAGGGGGGATGGAAACACCATATATTTT,CATSRFRGDGNTIYF
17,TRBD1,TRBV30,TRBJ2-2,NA,TGCGCCTGGAGCGCCGGGACAGGGGGCTTCGGGGCCGGGGAGCTGTTTTTT,CAWSAGTGGFGAGELFF
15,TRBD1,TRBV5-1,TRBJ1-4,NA,TGCGCCAGCAGCGATACCGGGACAGGGCCTGAAAAACTGTTTTTT,CASSDTGTGPEKLFF
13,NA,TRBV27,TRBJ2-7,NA,TGTGCCAGCAAGTTCGTAGGCGCGGGGGAGCAGTACTTC,CASKFVGAGEQYF
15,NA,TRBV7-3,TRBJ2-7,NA,TGTGCCAGCAGCTTAAGTGGAGGGGCACCCTACGAGCAGTACTTC,CASSLSGGAPYEQYF
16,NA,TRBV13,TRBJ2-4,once,TGTGCCAGCAGCTTATCCAGCGGACTAGCCAAAAACATTCAGTACTTC,CASSLSSGLAKNIQYF
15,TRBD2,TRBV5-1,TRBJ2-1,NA,TGCGCCAGCAGCGGACTAGCGGGAGGGTACAATGAGCAGTTCTTC,CASSGLAGGYNEQFF
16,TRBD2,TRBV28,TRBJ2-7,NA,TGTGCCAGCAGTTTAAGGGGGTGGGGGACTAGCGACGAGCAGTACTTC,CASSLRGWGTSDEQYF
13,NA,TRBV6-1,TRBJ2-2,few,TGTGCCAGCACGTACAGGGACACCGGGGAGCTGTTTTTT,CASTYRDTGELFF
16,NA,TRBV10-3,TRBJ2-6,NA,TGTGCCATCAGTGAGGAAGGCTTCTCTGGGGCCAACGTCCTGACTTTC,CAISEEGFSGANVLTF
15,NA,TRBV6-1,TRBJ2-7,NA,TGTGCCAGCAGTGAAGCATACAGGGCCACCTACGAGCAGTACTTC,CASSEAYRATYEQYF
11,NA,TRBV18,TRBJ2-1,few,TGTGCCAGCTCATCATCCGGGAATGTCATCTTC,CASSSSGNVIF
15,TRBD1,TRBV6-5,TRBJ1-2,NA,TGTGCCAGCAGTTACCTTCGGACAGGGCGCTATGGCTACACCTTC,CASSYLRTGRYGYTF
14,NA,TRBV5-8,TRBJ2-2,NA,TGTGCCAGCAACAATCTCAGGGGCGCCGGGGAGCTGTTTTTT,CASNNLRGAGELFF
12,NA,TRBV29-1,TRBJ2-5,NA,TGCAGCGTCCAGCTAGCAGAAGAGACCCAGTACTTC,CSVQLAEETQYF
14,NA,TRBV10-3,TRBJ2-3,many,TGTGCCATCAGACAGGGACTGCCCACAGATACGCAGTATTTT,CAIRQGLPTDTQYF
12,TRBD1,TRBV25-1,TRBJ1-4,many,TGTGCCAGCGACAGGGGGCGTGAAAAACTGTTTTTT,CASDRGREKLFF
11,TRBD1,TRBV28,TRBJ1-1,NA,TGTGCCAGCAGGGACAGGAGTGAAGCTTTCTTT,CASRDRSEAFF
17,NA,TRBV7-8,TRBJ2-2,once,TGTGCCAGCAGCTTAGGACCGGTGACTGCAAACACCGGGGAGCTGTTTTTT,CASSLGPVTANTGELFF
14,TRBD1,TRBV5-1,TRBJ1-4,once,TGCGCCAGCAGCCGAGTCCAGGGGGGTGAAAAACTGTTTTTT,CASSRVQGGEKLFF
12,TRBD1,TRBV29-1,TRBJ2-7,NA,TGCAGCACCAAGGGACAGGGCAGCGAGCAGTACTTC,CSTKGQGSEQYF
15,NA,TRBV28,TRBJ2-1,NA,TGTGCCAGCAGTTTGGGCGGCGAAACTTACAATGAGCAGTTCTTC,CASSLGGETYNEQFF
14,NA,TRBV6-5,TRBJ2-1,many,TGTGCCAGCAGTTACGGAACTATCGTCGGTGAGCAGTTCTTC,CASSYGTIVGEQFF
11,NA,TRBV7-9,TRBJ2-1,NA,TGTGCCAGCAGACAGTACAATGAGCAGTTCTTC,CASRQYNEQFF
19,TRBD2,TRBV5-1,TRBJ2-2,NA,TGCGCCAGCAGCTCCTCGAACCTAGCGGGAGGGGTGAACACCGGGGAGCTGTTTTTT,CASSSSNLAGGVNTGELFF
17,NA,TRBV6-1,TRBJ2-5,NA,TGTGCCAGCAGTGAATGGGCGGCAGGTTTGGGACAAGAGACCCAGTACTTC,CASSEWAAGLGQETQYF
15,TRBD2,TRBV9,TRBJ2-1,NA,TGTGCCAGCAGTACCGGGACTAGCGGGGGGAATGAGCAGTTCTTC,CASSTGTSGGNEQFF
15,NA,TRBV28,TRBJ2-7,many,TGTGCCAGCAGTTTACAGGGAACGAGGTCCTACGAGCAGTACTTC,CASSLQGTRSYEQYF
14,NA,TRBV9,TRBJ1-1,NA,TGTGCCAGCAGCGTAGAGGGGGGCTGGACTGAAGCTTTCTTT,CASSVEGGWTEAFF
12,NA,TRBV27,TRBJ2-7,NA,TGTGCCAGCAGTCTGGCCCTAGGGGAGCAGTACTTC,CASSLALGEQYF
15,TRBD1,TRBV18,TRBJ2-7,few,TGTGCCAGCTCACCATCCCCAGGGGGCATCTACGAGCAGTACTTC,CASSPSPGGIYEQYF
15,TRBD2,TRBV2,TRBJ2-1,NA,TGTGCCAGCAGTGAAACTAGCGGGAGCGGGAATGAGCAGTTCTTC,CASSETSGSGNEQFF
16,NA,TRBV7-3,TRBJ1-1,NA,TGTGCCAGCAGCCCACTAGGGGCGCGGGGGAACACTGAAGCTTTCTTT,CASSPLGARGNTEAFF
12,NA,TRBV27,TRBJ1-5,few,TGTGCCAGCAGTCTCCTCGGGCAGCCCCAGCATTTT,CASSLLGQPQHF
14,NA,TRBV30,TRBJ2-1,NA,TGTGCCTGGAATCGCGGACGCTCCTACAATGAGCAGTTCTTC,CAWNRGRSYNEQFF
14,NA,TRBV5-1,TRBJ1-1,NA,TGCGCCAGCAGCGCACGTGGCGGGAACACTGAAGCTTTCTTT,CASSARGGNTEAFF
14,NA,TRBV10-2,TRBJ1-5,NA,TGCGCCAGCAGTGAGTCGGGGGCCAATCAGCCCCAGCATTTT,CASSESGANQPQHF
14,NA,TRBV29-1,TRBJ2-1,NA,TGCAGCGTTGGGACCCCGACATCCTACAATGAGCAGTTCTTC,CSVGTPTSYNEQFF
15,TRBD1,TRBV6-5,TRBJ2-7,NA,TGTGCCAGCAGTTACGGGACAGGGGGCACCGACGAGCAGTACTTC,CASSYGTGGTDEQYF
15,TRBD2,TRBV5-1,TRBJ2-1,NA,TGCGCCAGCAGCTTAGGTCTAGCGGGGGTCAATGAGCAGTTCTTC,CASSLGLAGVNEQFF
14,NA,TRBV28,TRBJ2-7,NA,TGTGCCAGCAGGGGCCACCGGGACCTCTACGAGCAGTACTTC,CASRGHRDLYEQYF
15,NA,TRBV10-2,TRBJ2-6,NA,TGTGCCAGCAGCTGGGCCGACTCTGGGGCCAACGTCCTGACTTTC,CASSWADSGANVLTF
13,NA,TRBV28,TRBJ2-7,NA,TGTGCCAGCAGTTTAGACGGCCGGTACGAGCAGTACTTC,CASSLDGRYEQYF